This T cell receptor (beta chain) was recorded in a study of OX40 agonist ivuxolimab in advanced cancers. Produced via immunoSEQ multiplex PCR; TCRdb's table is partial and in-frame only. The table lists more than 50,000 clones, around 90% of them singletons. Germline V gene sequence: CDR1 SGHAT, CDR2 FQNNGV. The CDR3 extends over 12 amino acids. Trimming pared 6 bases from V and 2 bases from J, leaving 7 bases between. This sequence joins TRBV11-2 and TRBJ1-2, with a tentative D call TRBD1 (5 bases). The sequences come from CD4+ or CD8+ T cells sorted from blood, collected in a trial of the OX40 agonist ivuxolimab. This clonotype originated in an adult with an advanced solid tumor such as melanoma, head and neck, liver or kidney cancer. The CDR3 loop is CASRGLNYGYTF. CDR3 bases: TGTGCCAGCAGGGGGCTAAACTATGGCTACACCTTC.